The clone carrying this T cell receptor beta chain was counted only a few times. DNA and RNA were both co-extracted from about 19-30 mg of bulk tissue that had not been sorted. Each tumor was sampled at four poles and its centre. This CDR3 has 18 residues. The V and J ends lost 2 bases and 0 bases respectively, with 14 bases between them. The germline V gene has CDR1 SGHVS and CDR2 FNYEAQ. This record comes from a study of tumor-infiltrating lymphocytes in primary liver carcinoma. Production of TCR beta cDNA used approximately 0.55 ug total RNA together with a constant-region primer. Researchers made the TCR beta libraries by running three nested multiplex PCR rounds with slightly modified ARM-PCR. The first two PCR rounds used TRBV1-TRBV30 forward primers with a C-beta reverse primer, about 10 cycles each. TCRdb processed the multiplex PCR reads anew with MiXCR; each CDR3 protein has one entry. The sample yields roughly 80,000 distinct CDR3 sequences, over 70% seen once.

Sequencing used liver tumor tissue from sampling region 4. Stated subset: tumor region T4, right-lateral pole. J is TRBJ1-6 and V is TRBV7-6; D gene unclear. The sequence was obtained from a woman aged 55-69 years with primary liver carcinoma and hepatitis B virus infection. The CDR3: CASSLRGGRGSYNSPLHF. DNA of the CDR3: TGTGCCAGCAGCTTACGGGGTGGCAGAGGCTCCTATAATTCACCCCTCCACTTT.